Described below is a single T cell receptor (beta chain) sequence and its context. Its cognate antigen is unknown. A TCRbeta library incorporating unique molecular identifiers was prepared. TCRdb called the PCR reads again in MiXCR, with one record for every CDR3 protein. In the table there are a few hundred thousand distinct CDR3 sequences, 7.5% to 9% of which are singletons. The CDR3 runs to 14 residues. Germline CDR1 reads GTSNPN; CDR2 reads SVGIG (reference sequence). The V and J ends lost 0 bases and 7 bases respectively, with 12 bases between them. The data originate from a study of T-cell reconstitution after alpha-beta-depleted transplantation in children. Whole-study results and caveats: The study reportedly traced alpha-beta T cells about two months after transplant to several hundred expanded graft clones. For some patients, TCRbeta diversity was high at day 60 because of recipient T cells and thymic progenitors that survived. Newly made T cells mostly supplied T-cell counts and diversity one year after transplant.

This sequence originates from a female patient aged 2 to 10 who had a stem cell transplant for Fanconi anemia, so the T cells may come from the graft donor. This specimen consisted of peripheral blood, obtained 360 days after TCRalphabeta/CD19-depleted stem cell transplant. The chain joins TRBV30 to TRBJ2-2; D is perhaps TRBD1 (5 bases). For the CDR3, the DNA is TGTGCCTGGAGTGTTAGGGGATTCAGCGGGGAGCTGTTTTTT. Protein: CAWSVRGFSGELFF.